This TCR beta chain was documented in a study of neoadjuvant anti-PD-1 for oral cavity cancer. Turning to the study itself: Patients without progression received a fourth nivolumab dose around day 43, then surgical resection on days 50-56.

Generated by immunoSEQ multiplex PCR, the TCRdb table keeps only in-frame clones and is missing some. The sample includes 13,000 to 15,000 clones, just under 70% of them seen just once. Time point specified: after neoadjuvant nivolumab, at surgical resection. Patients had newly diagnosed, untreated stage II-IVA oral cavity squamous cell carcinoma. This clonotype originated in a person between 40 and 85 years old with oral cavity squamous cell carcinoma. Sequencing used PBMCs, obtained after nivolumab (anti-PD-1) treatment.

The CDR3 region is CASSLPDSYNEQFF. CDR3 nucleotide sequence: TGCGCCAGCAGCTTACCGGACTCCTACAATGAGCAGTTCTTC. This chain links TRBV5-1 with TRBJ2-1; D uncertain. The CDR3 is 14 residues long. The germline CDR1 and CDR2 sequences are SGHRS and YFSETQ. The V gene lost 2 bases and the J gene lost 0 bases, with 6 bases spanning the gap.